These T cell receptor beta chains were read from a single sample in a study of siplizumab effects on memory and regulatory T cells. Assay used: immunoSEQ multiplex PCR; TCRdb lists only in-frame clones, some missing. Among about 100,000 clones listed, 85% to 95% were seen once. Material for sequencing was non-Treg CD4+ T cells sorted from blood. The source of these receptors is a human donor in good health. CDR3s include the opening cysteine and the closing phenylalanine or tryptophan. Fields, in order: V gene, clone size, D gene, J gene, CDR3 DNA, CDR3 protein. The D gene is left open where the match is weak. Rows give clone size only sometimes, using once, few, many, or a class for an expanded clone.

TRBV7-3	.	.	TRBJ2-5	TGTGCCAGCAGTTTGGAGGGTCGTCAAGAGACCCAGTACTTC	CASSLEGRQETQYF
TRBV5-4	.	.	TRBJ2-7	TGTGCCAGCAGCTTAACAGCGGCGTACGAGCAGTACTTC	CASSLTAAYEQYF
TRBV19	.	.	TRBJ2-7	TGTGCCAGTAGTATAGAGGGGGACCTACCCACCGACGAGCAGTACTTC	CASSIEGDLPTDEQYF
TRBV9	.	.	TRBJ2-7	TGTGCCAGCAGCCCTAGGGAGGCGGGCGAGCAGTACTTC	CASSPREAGEQYF
TRBV6-6	.	.	TRBJ2-1	TGTGCCAGCAGCGGACGGGCGGGAATGTTCTTC	CASSGRAGMFF
TRBV18	.	.	TRBJ1-5	TGTGCCAGCTCACCAGTGAACGAAGACAATCAGCCCCAGCATTTT	CASSPVNEDNQPQHF
TRBV29-1	.	TRBD2	TRBJ2-1	TGCAGCGTTGGTGTCGTGGGAGGGCCAACGAACAATGAGCAGTTCTTC	CSVGVVGGPTNNEQFF
TRBV5-4	once	TRBD2	TRBJ2-7	TGTGCCAGCAGCTTAGCGGGAGGGGATGAGCAGTACTTC	CASSLAGGDEQYF
TRBV29-1	.	TRBD2	TRBJ2-2	TGCAGCGTAACTAGCGGGGGGAACACCGGGGAGCTGTTTTTT	CSVTSGGNTGELFF
TRBV19	.	.	TRBJ2-3	TGTGCCAGTAGCGCTAAGACCCGGGGGACGCAGTATTTT	CASSAKTRGTQYF
TRBV5-6	.	TRBD1	TRBJ2-2	TGTGCCAGTTCGGAGACAGGGATTGGATCCGGGGAGCTGTTTTTT	CASSETGIGSGELFF
TRBV5-1	.	.	TRBJ2-3	TGCGCCAGCAGTAAGCAAAACATGCAGGAGCTTATAGATACGCAGTATTTT	CASSKQNMQELIDTQYF
TRBV18	.	TRBD1	TRBJ1-5	TGTGCCAGCTCAGGGACAGGGGAGACCCAGCCCCAGCATTTT	CASSGTGETQPQHF
TRBV5-1	.	TRBD2	TRBJ2-5	TGCGCCAGCAGCTGGCAGGGACTACAAGAGACCCAGTACTTC	CASSWQGLQETQYF
TRBV9	.	.	TRBJ1-4	TGTGCCAGCAGCCCCCAATCTGGGGAAAAACTGTTTTTT	CASSPQSGEKLFF
TRBV5-1	.	TRBD2	TRBJ2-3	TGCGCCAGCAGCTCACTCCAGGCGGGAGGGGGCACAGATACGCAGTATTTT	CASSSLQAGGGTDTQYF
TRBV10-3	.	TRBD2	TRBJ2-1	TGTGCCATCAGCGAGATCGTACATAGACGACTAGCAGAACCGAGCTCCTACAATGAGCAGTTCTTC	CAISEIVHRRLAEPSSYNEQFF
TRBV28	once	TRBD2	TRBJ2-1	TGTGCCAGCAGACTGGGACTAGCGGGAGTTTCCTACAATGAGCAGTTCTTC	CASRLGLAGVSYNEQFF
TRBV19	.	TRBD1	TRBJ1-2	TGTGCCAGTAGTTATACCCGGGACAGAAGTTCCCAAATAGGCTACACCTTC	CASSYTRDRSSQIGYTF
TRBV6-6	.	.	TRBJ2-1	TGTGCCAGCAGCCCATCCGGGAAATCCTACAATGAGCAGTTCTTC	CASSPSGKSYNEQFF
TRBV5-1	once	.	TRBJ1-1	TGCGCCAGCAGCTTGACCTCAGGGAGTCTTTCTGAAGCTTTCTTT	CASSLTSGSLSEAFF
TRBV29-1	.	.	TRBJ2-2	TGCAGCGTTGGTGACACCGGGGAGCTGTTTTTT	CSVGDTGELFF
TRBV9	.	.	TRBJ1-4	TGTGCCAGCAGCCCCGGACCGTTAATGAGTGAAAAACTGTTTTTT	CASSPGPLMSEKLFF
TRBV2	.	.	TRBJ2-3	TGTGCCAGCAGTGGGGTAGCAGTGGATACGCAGTATTTT	CASSGVAVDTQYF
TRBV5-1	.	TRBD1	TRBJ2-7	TGCGCCAGCGGGCAGAACCGGGACAGACCTTACGAGCAGTACTTC	CASGQNRDRPYEQYF